A selection of T cell receptor beta chains follows, all from one sample in a study of cytomegalovirus exposure and HLA in healthy donors. The protocol was immunoSEQ multiplex PCR, while the TCRdb copy is restricted to in-frame clones and leaves out a portion. The data show about 240,000 clones, 70% to 90% seen once. Sequencing was carried out using PBMCs. These receptors originate from a woman in her twenties or thirties in good health and CMV-seropositive. CDR3s include the opening cysteine and the closing phenylalanine or tryptophan. The order of the fields is clone size, V gene, J gene, D gene, CDR3 DNA, CDR3 protein. The D gene is left open where the match is weak. Size is stated for part of the rows, as once, few or many counts, or as a class when the clone is expanded.

.	TRBV6-4	TRBJ2-1	TRBD2	TGTGCCAGCAGTGACAGGAGCGGGGACTACAATGAGCAGTTCTTC	CASSDRSGDYNEQFF
once	TRBV30	TRBJ1-2	.	TGTGCCTGGGTCCAACCAGCTAACTATGGCTACACCTTC	CAWVQPANYGYTF
.	TRBV2	TRBJ2-7	.	TGTGCCAGCATCTTCTCCCACGAGCAGTACTTC	CASIFSHEQYF
.	TRBV4-2	TRBJ2-7	.	TGTGCCAGCAGCCAAGTTCAGGGGGGCTCCTACGAGCAGTACTTC	CASSQVQGGSYEQYF
.	TRBV11-3	TRBJ2-7	TRBD2	TGTGCCAGCAGCCTAGGACTAGCGGGAGCGTTTTCCGGCGAGCAGTACTTC	CASSLGLAGAFSGEQYF
once	TRBV19	TRBJ1-5	TRBD1	TGTGCCAGTACAACCGACAGGGGCCCCAATCAGCCCCAGCATTTT	CASTTDRGPNQPQHF
.	TRBV5-1	TRBJ2-5	.	TGCGCCAGCCAGCTAGCCGGAGGGCAGAAAGAGACCCAGTACTTC	CASQLAGGQKETQYF
.	TRBV14	TRBJ2-7	.	TGTGCCAGCAGCCCGACTCCACGGGGCGAGCAGTACTTC	CASSPTPRGEQYF
once	TRBV18	TRBJ1-2	.	TGTGCCAGCTCACCCGACGGGAACTATGGCTACACCTTC	CASSPDGNYGYTF
few	TRBV2	TRBJ2-7	TRBD2	TGTGCCAGCATTCAGCGGGAGGCCTACGAGCAGTACTTC	CASIQREAYEQYF
few	TRBV5-1	TRBJ2-5	TRBD1	TGCGCCAGCACCCAGGGGAGGACAGGGGGCAGTAACCAAGAGACCCAGTACTTC	CASTQGRTGGSNQETQYF
.	TRBV7-5	TRBJ2-1	.	TGTGTCAGAAGCTTATCTGGCGGGAGGGCGTGGAATGAGCAGTTCTTC	CVRSLSGGRAWNEQFF
.	TRBV13	TRBJ1-1	TRBD1	TGTGCCAGCAGCTCCACAGGGTGGGACAGGGAAAAGGAGGATGAAGCTTTCTTT	CASSSTGWDREKEDEAFF
.	TRBV5-4	TRBJ2-2	TRBD2	TGTGCCAGCAGCTCCGGGACTAGCGGAAACACCGGGGAGCTGTTTTTT	CASSSGTSGNTGELFF
.	TRBV6-1	TRBJ1-1	.	TGTGCCAGCAGTGACCCAGGGTTGAACACTGAAGCTTTCTTT	CASSDPGLNTEAFF
.	TRBV28	TRBJ2-7	TRBD1	TGTGCCAGCAGTCACCGGGACAGTGCCTACGAGCAGTACTTC	CASSHRDSAYEQYF
.	TRBV5-1	TRBJ2-5	TRBD2	TGCGCCAGCAGCTCACGGACTAGCGGGGGAGAGACCCAGTACTTC	CASSSRTSGGETQYF
.	TRBV6-1	TRBJ1-2	.	TGTGCCAGCAGTGAAAATTTCGCGGGATTTGCTAACTATGGCTACACCTTC	CASSENFAGFANYGYTF
.	TRBV6-4	TRBJ1-5	.	TGTGCCAGTTCCAACCTACGTCAGCCCCAGCATTTT	CASSNLRQPQHF
.	TRBV27	TRBJ2-7	.	TGTGCCAGCAGTCCCCAGGGTATCTCCTACGAGCAGTACTTC	CASSPQGISYEQYF
once	TRBV18	TRBJ1-1	.	TGTGCCAGTCGGCAGGGAGGGAACACTGAAGCTTTCTTT	CASRQGGNTEAFF
.	TRBV2	TRBJ1-4	TRBD1	TGTGCCAGCAGCCAGACAGGGGGCTTTGAAAAACTGTTTTTT	CASSQTGGFEKLFF
.	TRBV7-2	TRBJ2-5	.	TGTGCCAGCAGCCCCCTAGGGACCCAGTACTTC	CASSPLGTQYF
few	TRBV4-1	TRBJ2-7	TRBD2	TGCGCCACCGGGACTAGCGGGATGCCCTACGAGCAGTACTTC	CATGTSGMPYEQYF
.	TRBV6-5	TRBJ1-2	TRBD1	TGTGCCAGCAGTTTTGGCGGACAGGGTCCGGCCTATGGCTACACCTTC	CASSFGGQGPAYGYTF
.	TRBV4-1	TRBJ1-2	TRBD1	TGCGCCAGCAGCCAAGACCAGGGGGCTAAATATGGCTACACCTTC	CASSQDQGAKYGYTF
.	TRBV19	TRBJ1-5	.	TGTGCCAGTAGTATCTCCCGAGCGGGACCGGGGAGAGCCCAGCATTTT	CASSISRAGPGRAQHF
.	TRBV6-1	TRBJ2-7	.	TGTGCCAGCAGTGTGGGTCTAGGTTCTTCTAACGAGCAGTACTTC	CASSVGLGSSNEQYF
.	TRBV7-2	TRBJ2-7	.	TGTGCCAGCAGCTTAGGCGGGACGTTGACCTACGAGCAGTACTTC	CASSLGGTLTYEQYF
.	TRBV13	TRBJ2-5	TRBD2	TGTGCCAGCAGCCAGACGGAATCAAAGCGGGAAAAAGAGACCCAGTACTTC	CASSQTESKREKETQYF
.	TRBV7-9	TRBJ1-1	.	TGTGCCAGCAGCTTATCTCCGACAGGCAGCGACACTGAAGCTTTCTTT	CASSLSPTGSDTEAFF
.	TRBV6-1	TRBJ2-2	TRBD2	TGTGCCAGCAGGGCGGGAGTGAACACCGGGGAGCTGTTTTTT	CASRAGVNTGELFF